This passage covers 7 T cell receptor beta chains from one sample sequenced in a study of shared clonotypes between healthy human individuals. Assay: immunoSEQ multiplex PCR; the TCRdb copy retains only in-frame clones and omits some. The table has 490,000 or so clones, roughly 78% seen once. Specimen: PBMCs. Receptor source: a woman between 40 and 55 years old in good health. Some clones in this sample may be carry-over from other donors' samples.

The rearrangement links TRBV5-1 to TRBJ2-7; 9 bases line up with TRBD1. The CDR3 extends over 14 amino acids. V dropped 4 bases and J dropped 6; count of bases not matched to a gene: 8. The V gene's germline CDR1 is SGHRS and CDR2 YFSETQ. CDR3 loop: CASSEQGAQGEQYF. The CDR3 bases are TGCGCCAGCAGCGAACAGGGGGCGCAGGGCGAGCAGTACTTC.

The gene calls are TRBV28 and TRBJ1-5, with no clear D. The CDR3 loop spans 15 amino acids. Trimming took 5 bases from V and 11 from J, leaving 22 bases between them. Germline CDR1 and CDR2: MDHEN and SYDVKM. The CDR3 reads CASSPPADAPSAQHF. The CDR3 DNA sequence: TGTGCCAGCAGTCCCCCCGCGGACGCCCCTTCGGCCCAGCATTTT.

The chain couples TRBV6-6 to TRBJ2-5; D remains ambiguous. CDR1 is MNHNY, CDR2 SVGAGI, per germline (reference sequence). This CDR3 is built from 15 residues. V lost 0 bases and J 2 bases, leaving 10 bases between the germline ends. As DNA, the CDR3 is TGTGCCAGCAGTTACTCGCCCAGACCACAAGAGACCCAGTACTTC. Translating gives CASSYSPRPQETQYF.

The J gene is TRBJ2-2, the V gene TRBV7-3, with 7 positions matching TRBD2. Germline loops: CDR1 SGHTA, CDR2 FQGTGA. Unmatched junction bases numbered 10, after V lost 4 bases and J lost 5 bases. The CDR3 runs to 16 residues. CDR3 sequence: CASSSAPGRGTGELFF. The CDR3 nucleotides read TGTGCCAGCAGCTCTGCCCCGGGGAGGGGAACCGGGGAGCTGTTTTTT.

The gene calls are TRBV9 and TRBJ2-7; 11 bases fit TRBD2. V gave up 3 bases and J gave up 7 bases; unmatched junction bases: 12. Germline V lookup: CDR1 SGDLS, CDR2 YYNGEE. The CDR3 has 16 residues. CDR3 bases: TGTGCCAGCAGCGCGACCACTAGCGGGAGTTGGGGGGAGCAGTACTTC. Its translation is CASSATTSGSWGEQYF. Full variable domain (remainder filled in from reference TRBV9 and TRBJ2-7): DSGVTQTPKHLITATGQRVTLRCSPRSGDLSVYWYQQSLDQGLQFLIQYYNGEERAKGNILERFSAQQFPDLHSELNLSSLELGDSALYFCASSATTSGSWGEQYFGPGTRLTVT.

The genes are TRBV27 and TRBJ2-2; the D is unclear. V was shortened by 8 bases and J by 1 base, with 8 bases between the two germline ends. CDR3 size: 13 residues. Germline V lookup: CDR1 MNHEY, CDR2 SMNVEV (reference sequence). In DNA form, the CDR3 reads TGTGCCAGCGGCCCCTGGAACACCGGGGAGCTGTTTTTT. Translated, it gives CASGPWNTGELFF.

V is TRBV15 and J is TRBJ2-2; D perhaps matches TRBD2 (6 bases). The CDR3 has 16 amino acids. Per germline, CDR1 LNHNV and CDR2 YYDKDF (reference sequence). Trimming stripped 0 bases from V and 6 bases from J, with 14 bases between. The CDR3 DNA follows: TGTGCCACCAGCAGAGATGGCCGCGCGGGGTCCGGGGAGCTGTTTTTT. This sequence encodes CATSRDGRAGSGELFF.